What follows are 21 T cell receptor beta chains derived from one specimen sequenced in a study of T cells in tumors after PD-1 blockade. Sequencing was performed with immunoSEQ multiplex PCR; in TCRdb, only in-frame clones are kept and a portion is missing. The table has 30,000 to 35,000 clones, 73% seen once; the top ten hold approximately 40%. Sequenced material: PBMCs, taken after anti-PD-1 treatment. The receptors stem from a human donor with basal cell carcinoma.

This clone was seen many times. The rearrangement links TRBV10-3 to TRBJ2-1; 10 nucleotides align to TRBD2. Germline assignment: CDR1 ENHRY and CDR2 SYGVKD. J gave up 7 bases and V 8 bases, and 5 bases lay outside the gene matches. The CDR3 runs to 13 residues. The CDR3 coding sequence is TGTGCCATCCAGACTAGCGGGTCAAATGAGCAGTTCTTC. Its translation is CAIQTSGSNEQFF.

This clone was counted once. The V and J genes are TRBV24-1 and TRBJ2-3, with D possibly being TRBD1 (6 bases). CDR3 length: 14 residues. Germline V gives CDR1 KGHDR, CDR2 SFDVKD. V lost 4 bases, J lost 3 bases, and 10 bases lay in between. CDR3 in amino acids: CATSEPTGTDTQYF. Here the CDR3 DNA reads TGTGCCACCAGTGAGCCAACAGGGACAGATACGCAGTATTTT.

The chain couples TRBV7-8 to TRBJ1-6; no clear D gene. CDR3 length: 14 residues. Deletions cut 4 bases from V and 9 bases from J, with 13 bases between. Per the germline V gene, CDR1 is SGHVS and CDR2 is FQNEAQ. CDR3 sequence reads: CASSSRATLSPLHF. DNA for the CDR3: TGTGCCAGCAGCTCCCGGGCCACCCTTTCACCCCTCCACTTT.

The V call is TRBV28, the J call TRBJ1-3, with TRBD1 matching over 9 bases. Germline V gene data show CDR1 as MDHEN and CDR2 as SYDVKM. The CDR3 runs 14 residues. After removal of 10 bases from V and 2 bases from J, the junction contained 6 bases not matched to a gene. The CDR3 is CATRQGVAGNTIYF. CDR3 sequence (DNA): TGTGCCACCAGACAGGGGGTAGCTGGAAACACCATATATTTT.

The rearrangement joins TRBV18 to TRBJ2-3; D perhaps matches TRBD2 (5 bases). Germline loops: CDR1 KGHSH, CDR2 LQKENI. Between the trimmed V and J ends, which lost 10 bases and 8 bases, there was a span of 19 bases. This CDR3 is built from 13 residues. CDR3 region: CATKYGDGTTQYF. Written as DNA, the CDR3 is TGTGCCACCAAGTACGGGGATGGTACTACGCAGTATTTT.

This chain links TRBV27 with TRBJ2-1, with D perhaps matching TRBD2 (5 bases). The CDR3 consists of 16 residues. The V gene's germline CDR1 is MNHEY and CDR2 SMNVEV (reference sequence). The ends were cut back, 5 bases at V and 0 bases at J, with 14 bases in the middle. CDR3 protein: CASSVYRLASYNEQFF. The CDR3 DNA follows: TGTGCCAGCAGTGTCTACCGTCTAGCCTCCTACAATGAGCAGTTCTTC.

The V call is TRBV20-1, the J call TRBJ2-1, with D hard to call. Looked up from germline, CDR1 is DFQATT and CDR2 is SNEGSKA (reference sequence). With 4 bases removed from V and 2 bases from J, the gap between germline ends came to 3 bases. The CDR3 runs to 11 residues. The CDR3 protein is CSANPYNEQFF. The CDR3 DNA is TGCAGTGCTAACCCCTACAATGAGCAGTTCTTC.

A remark on this clone: Other DNA variants within this sample encode the same CDR3. V gene TRBV30 combines with J gene TRBJ2-3, with 7 bases fitting TRBD1. The CDR3 sequence is 14 residues long. Germline values: CDR1 GTSNPN, CDR2 SVGIG (reference sequence). Trimming removed 1 base from V and 5 bases from J; junction bases left unmatched: 6. The CDR3 DNA is TGTGCCTGGAGTGAGGGGGCGCTGGGAGATACGCAGTATTTT. Amino acids: CAWSEGALGDTQYF.

The chain uses TRBV5-4 and TRBJ2-7; TRBD1 is a possible D gene (5 bases). Germline CDR1 and CDR2: SGHNT and YYREEE (reference sequence). Trimming took off 2 bases at V and 3 bases at J, with 12 bases between the two ends. This CDR3 comprises 14 residues. CDR3 loop: CASSLGAGDYEQYF. The CDR3 region has the DNA TGTGCCAGCAGCTTAGGGGCAGGTGACTACGAGCAGTACTTC.

The chain uses TRBV27 and TRBJ2-2; 8 nucleotides line up with TRBD1. The CDR3 loop spans 15 amino acids. Germline V CDR1 and CDR2: MNHEY, SMNVEV (reference sequence). V lost 3 bases and J lost 3; bases outside the gene matches: 3. As DNA, the CDR3 is TGTGCCAGCAGTTTTGTACAGGGGGACACCGGGGAGCTGTTTTTT. This codes for CASSFVQGDTGELFF.

This clone is a singleton in its sample. This chain joins TRBV4-3 and TRBJ1-1; 8 nucleotides line up with TRBD1. J lost 5 bases, V lost 4 bases, and 9 bases had no gene match. Per germline, CDR1 LGHNA and CDR2 YSLEER. The CDR3 covers 15 residues. CDR3 loop: CASSREQGGWTEAFF. The CDR3 nucleotides are TGCGCCAGCAGCCGGGAACAGGGGGGGTGGACTGAAGCTTTCTTT.

This clone was found a few times. The rearrangement joins TRBV12-3 or TRBV12-4 to TRBJ2-7; TRBD2 might be the D (5 bases). V was shortened by 3 bases and J by 3 bases, with 9 bases between the two germline ends. The CDR3 sequence is 13 residues long. CDR3: CASSFGLDYEQYF. DNA for the CDR3: TGTGCCAGCAGTTTTGGACTGGACTACGAGCAGTACTTC.

The V call is TRBV5-1, the J call TRBJ1-1; no firm D call. The V and J ends lost 4 bases and 4 bases respectively, with 17 bases between them. This CDR3 comprises 15 residues. Germline loops: CDR1 SGHRS, CDR2 YFSETQ. CDR3 sequence: CASSVSVGLFTEAFF. The DNA for the CDR3 is TGCGCCAGCAGCGTCAGCGTAGGGTTATTCACTGAAGCTTTCTTT. Full variable domain (remainder filled in from reference TRBV5-1 and TRBJ1-1): KAGVTQTPRYLIKTRGQQVTLSCSPISGHRSVSWYQQTPGQGLQFLFEYFSETQRNKGNFPGRFSGRQFSNSRSEMNVSTLELGDSALYLCASSVSVGLFTEAFFGQGTRLTVV.

The chain couples TRBV30 to TRBJ2-3; no clear D gene. The V end was cut by 8 bases, the J end by 3 bases, with 12 bases between. CDR1 and CDR2 (germline): GTSNPN, SVGIG (reference sequence). This CDR3 comprises 12 residues. The CDR3 loop reads CAVGRMTDTQYF. In nucleotides, the CDR3 is TGTGCCGTCGGAAGGATGACAGATACGCAGTATTTT.

The chain has TRBV7-2 and TRBJ1-6, with D possibly being TRBD1 (5 bases). The CDR3 covers 15 residues. Trimming removed 5 bases at V and 5 bases at J, with 13 bases between. Germline CDR1 SGHTA, CDR2 FQGNSA. The CDR3 spells CASSPQRQNNSPLHF. CDR3 nucleotide sequence: TGTGCCAGCAGCCCACAGAGACAGAATAATTCACCCCTCCACTTT.

This sequence joins TRBV18 and TRBJ1-1; 11 positions agree with TRBD1. The V segment lost 3 bases and the J segment 4 bases; nucleotides outside the gene matches: 4. The CDR3 is 15 amino acids. CDR1 and CDR2 from the germline V gene are KGHSH and LQKENI. The CDR3 sequence: CASSPGTGGATEAFF. DNA of the CDR3: TGTGCCAGCTCACCTGGGACAGGGGGGGCCACTGAAGCTTTCTTT.

The chain employs TRBV6-6 and TRBJ2-5; 10 bases fit TRBD2. The CDR3 spans 13 residues. Trimming took 8 bases from V and 3 from J; bases not matched to a gene: 3. The germline V gene has CDR1 MNHNY and CDR2 SVGAGI (reference sequence). CDR3 residues: CASGLAGEETQYF. Here the CDR3 DNA reads TGTGCCAGCGGGCTAGCGGGAGAAGAGACCCAGTACTTC.

V gene TRBV14 combines with J gene TRBJ1-6; D remains unclear. V lost 5 bases and J 10 bases, leaving 9 bases between the germline ends. Germline V gene lookup returns CDR1 SGHDN and CDR2 FVKESK. The CDR3 has 12 amino acids. In nucleotides, the CDR3 is TGTGCCAGCAGCTTTAGGTGGTCACCCCTCCACTTT. Its translation is CASSFRWSPLHF.

This clone was seen a handful of times. The chain employs TRBV7-2 and TRBJ1-1; D is undetermined. CDR1 is SGHTA, CDR2 FQGNSA, per germline. CDR3 length: 13 residues. V lost 1 base and J lost 3, with 6 bases in between. The CDR3 here is CASSLGPHTEAFF. DNA for the CDR3: TGTGCCAGCAGCTTAGGGCCACACACTGAAGCTTTCTTT.

This rearrangement joins TRBV7-8 to TRBJ2-7, with D possibly TRBD2 on 5 matching bases. This CDR3 is 15 amino acids long. V lost 5 bases to trimming and J lost 5 bases, with 19 bases between them. Germline V CDR1 and CDR2: SGHVS, FQNEAQ. The CDR3 sequence is CASSPKGAGSHEQYF. The CDR3 coding sequence is TGTGCCAGCAGCCCGAAGGGAGCTGGGTCCCACGAGCAGTACTTC.

J is TRBJ1-5 and V is TRBV2; D call uncertain. CDR3 length equals 11 residues. V dropped 2 bases and J dropped 9 bases, with 5 bases sitting between them. Per germline, CDR1 SNHLY and CDR2 FYNNEI. CDR3 DNA: TGTGCCAGCAGTGAAAACGGGCCCCAGCATTTT. Amino acid sequence: CASSENGPQHF.